One sample yielded the 2 T cell receptor beta chains listed below, sequenced in a study of human T cells and chemical hapten exposure (dated by TCRdb to the early 2020s). The sample's time point label, decoded: patch test 2, 6 weeks after DPC sensitization. The intended sense of this specimen's treatment or condition label: therapeutic diphenylcyclopropenone sensitization with weekly scalp DPC. Library construction relied on RACE. TCRdb names NextSeq 500 as the instrument used. The public reads were run again by TCRdb, first through fastp at Q25 and then through MiXCR, and only productive beta chains were kept. Under each unique CDR3 protein, matching rows form one entry showing the most common genes and DNA. The sample table holds more than 90,000 distinct CDR3 sequences, of which approximately 10% were seen once. 3.2% of the sample lies in the top ten. Sequenced material: whole blood, taken in connection with sensitization to the hapten diphenylcyclopropenone (DPC). These receptors came from a middle-aged woman with alopecia areata. Some clones in this sample may be carry-over from other donors' samples.

Only a few counts were recorded for this clonotype. The chain employs TRBV20-1 and TRBJ2-5; 9 nucleotides agree with TRBD2. Per the germline V gene, CDR1 is DFQATT and CDR2 is SNEGSKA (reference sequence). The V and J ends lost 0 bases and 5 bases, in that order; junction bases with no gene match: 4. The CDR3 is 14 residues long. CDR3 DNA sequence: TGCAGTGCTAGAGAGCGGGAGGGCCGGGAGACCCAGTACTTC. It translates to CSAREREGRETQYF.

The gene calls are TRBV5-5 and TRBJ2-7; D uncertain. Trimming left V 6 bases short and J 4 bases short, with 20 bases between. CDR3 length equals 15 residues. Germline V gene lookup returns CDR1 SGHKS and CDR2 YYEKEE (reference sequence). The CDR3 bases are TGTGCCAGCACCCTGGCCCCGCAGCGTGAGTACGAGCAGTACTTC. Protein product: CASTLAPQREYEQYF.